This T cell receptor beta chain emerged from a study of blood T cells in healthy people across ages (dated by TCRdb to between 2014 and 2017). About the investigation overall: In model experiments, roughly one uniquely barcoded TCR beta cDNA molecule per two T cells was captured by template switching. Using the same blood draw, the study looked at two additional independent replicas of 1 million unique cDNA reads for two donors, one aged 18 to 30 and the other aged 80 or older. Four age groups were formed from the donors: young (average approximately 16 years), middle-aged (just under 40), aged (more than 55) and long-lived (less than 85). Donors of different ages were randomly distributed across sequencing lanes to avoid experimental bias. To track age-related changes in TCR beta repertoire diversity, the study relied on deep sequencing normalized with unique cDNA molecular identifiers.

In regard to this clonotype: Its antigen target is currently unknown. No clone much larger than this one lies a single base away; base qualities are absent.

The donors were roughly 38 Caucasian individuals from Russia, aged roughly 6 to 90 years, who were systemically healthy. Each donor gave 8 to 10 milliliters of peripheral blood, drawn into EDTA-treated Vacutainer tubes. Ficoll-Paque density-gradient centrifugation was used to isolate PBMCs, with at least 7 million per sample. Trizol reagent was used to extract total RNA from PBMCs, with at least 6 micrograms per sample. For every donor, flow cytometry on a PBMC aliquot measured the percentage of naive CD45RAhigh/CD27high T cells. The library relied on 5' RACE. The instrument was an Illumina HiSeq 2500. A second PCR of roughly 7 to 11 cycles was performed with a sample-barcoded 5' primer and a J-beta primer mix. A unique molecular identifier was introduced onto each TCR beta cDNA molecule by a template-switch 5' adaptor carrying 12 random nucleotides. Each sample yielded at least 3 million CDR3-containing paired-end reads. All of the RNA was converted into first-strand cDNA using the Mint cDNA synthesis kit, with a TRBC-specific oligonucleotide serving as the primer. Following uracil-DNA glycosylase treatment, all cDNA underwent a first 18-cycle PCR with the universal primers M1SS and BC2_uni_R. The study's own analysis went as follows. For normalization, 1 million high-quality reads were randomly selected from each sample, with every read carrying a distinct molecular identifier. Reads sharing molecular identifiers were discarded rather than binned into consensus sequences. CDR3 identification, clonotype clustering and error correction used MiTCR with a Q25 quality threshold and the strictest error-elimination algorithm. Lower-bound total TCR beta diversity was estimated with a nonparametric unseen species model using Euler transformation. The public reads were run again by TCRdb, first through fastp at Q25 and then through MiXCR, and only productive beta chains were kept. One record per CDR3 amino acid sequence lists the most common genes and DNA. It is TCRdb's table, rather than the study itself, that gives the V and J calls and clone size. The sample yields around 1.5 million distinct CDR3 sequences; roughly 32% were counted once. Together, the top ten hold 10% to 12% of the sample.

What the work shows at the level of the full study, not this receptor alone: Because donor CMV infection status was unknown, age-related changes in expanded clonotypes were potentially confounded. Estimates of total diversity based on one million sequenced T cells were considered lower bounds and underestimates. There was a strong correlation between observed TCR beta diversity and the percentage of naive T cells measured by flow cytometry. Observed TCR beta diversity per million T cells fell roughly linearly with age, and a significant reduction was already apparent by age roughly 41. Compared with the aged group, more naive CD4+ T cells, fewer expanded clones and increased TCR diversity were shown by the long-lived group, suggesting age selection. Because profiling used bulk unsorted PBMCs, naive and antigen-experienced compartments could not be compared conclusively.

V is clipped by 2 bases and J by 0 bases, and the sequence between their germline boundaries is 8 bases long. The CDR3 covers 15 residues, taking in both the cysteine and the phenylalanine. Just the 45-base CDR3 DNA is kept, in frame starting at base 1. The germline V gene gives CDR1 as KGHSH and CDR2 as LQKENI. The sequence joins TRBV18 to TRBJ2-1; too little of a D gene remains to name it. The sequenced sample was blood. The TCR was taken from a young woman in good health. The CDR3 region has the sequence CASSPDAFSYNEQFF. The nucleotides read TGTGCCAGCTCACCAGATGCGTTCTCCTACAATGAGCAGTTCTTC.